The entry that follows covers one T cell receptor (beta chain) sequence. The data originate from a study of blood T cell repertoires in COVID-19. Some clones are missing from TCRdb's copy, which holds only in-frame ones; the method was immunoSEQ multiplex PCR. The sample includes about 89,000 clones, 80% of them seen just once. Germline assignment: CDR1 SGHRS and CDR2 YFSETQ. The CDR3 extends over 15 amino acids. V was shortened by 6 bases and J by 8 bases, with 18 bases between the two germline ends. This sequence was found in an elderly woman with acute or convalescent COVID-19. The chain combines TRBV5-1 with TRBJ1-6; a weak D match, TRBD1 (5 bases). The sequenced sample consisted of peripheral blood. CDR3 sequence: CASTRGTQRDSPLHF. In DNA, the CDR3 is TGCGCCAGCACTCGAGGGACTCAGAGGGATTCACCCCTCCACTTT.